This TCR beta chain comes out of a study of T cells in tumors after PD-1 blockade. Study-wide context: Blood samples averaged around 120,000 templates (range about 22,000-280,000) and roughly 37,000 unique clonotypes.

Input was about 616 ng to 6,500 ng of genomic DNA from tumor or blood. With 5 bases removed from V and 5 bases from J, the gap between germline ends came to 19 bases. CDR1 PRHDT and CDR2 FYEKMQ come from the germline V gene (reference sequence). CDR3 length: 15 residues. TCRdb's copy holds only in-frame clones and misses some; the assay was immunoSEQ multiplex PCR. Here the sample spans roughly 35,000 clones, 73% being singletons. Sequenced material: PBMCs, taken after anti-PD-1 treatment. The chain employs TRBV13 and TRBJ2-7; TRBD2 is a possible D gene (5 bases). The origin of this receptor is a human donor with basal cell carcinoma. The CDR3 nucleotides read TGTGCCAGCAGCCAACATGGGGAGAAGAGCAACGAGCAGTACTTC. As protein: CASSQHGEKSNEQYF.